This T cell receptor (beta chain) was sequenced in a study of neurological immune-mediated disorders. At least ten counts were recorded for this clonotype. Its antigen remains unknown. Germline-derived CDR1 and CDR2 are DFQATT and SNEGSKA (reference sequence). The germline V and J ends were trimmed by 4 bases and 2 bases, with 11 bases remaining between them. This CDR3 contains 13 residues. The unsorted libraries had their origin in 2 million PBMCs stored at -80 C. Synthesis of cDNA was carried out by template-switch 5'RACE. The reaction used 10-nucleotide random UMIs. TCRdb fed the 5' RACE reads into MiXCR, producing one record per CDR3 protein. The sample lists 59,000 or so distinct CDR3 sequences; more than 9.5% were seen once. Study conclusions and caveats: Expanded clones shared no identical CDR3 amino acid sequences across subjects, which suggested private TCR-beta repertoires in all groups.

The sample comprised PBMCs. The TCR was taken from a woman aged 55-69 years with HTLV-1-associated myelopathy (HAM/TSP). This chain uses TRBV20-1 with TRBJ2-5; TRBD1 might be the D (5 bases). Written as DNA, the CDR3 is TGCAGTGCTACCCTGACAGTTCAAGAGACCCAGTACTTC. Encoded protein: CSATLTVQETQYF.